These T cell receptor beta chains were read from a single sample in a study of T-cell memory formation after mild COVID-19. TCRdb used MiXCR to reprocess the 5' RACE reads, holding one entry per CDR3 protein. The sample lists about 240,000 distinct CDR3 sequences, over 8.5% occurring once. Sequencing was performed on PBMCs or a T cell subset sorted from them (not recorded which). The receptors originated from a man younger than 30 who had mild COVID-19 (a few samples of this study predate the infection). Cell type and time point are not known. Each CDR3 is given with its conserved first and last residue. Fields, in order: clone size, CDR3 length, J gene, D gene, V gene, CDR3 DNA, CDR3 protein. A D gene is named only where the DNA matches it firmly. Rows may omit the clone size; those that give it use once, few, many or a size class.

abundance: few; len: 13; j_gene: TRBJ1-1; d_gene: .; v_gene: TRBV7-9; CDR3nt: TGTGCCAGCACCTGGGGACAGAACACTGAAGCTTTCTTT; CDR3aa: CASTWGQNTEAFF
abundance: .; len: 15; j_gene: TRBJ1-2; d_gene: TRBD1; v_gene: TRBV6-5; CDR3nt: TGTGCCAGCGCCTTAAGCGGTGGGGACAGCTATGGCTACACCTTC; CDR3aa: CASALSGGDSYGYTF
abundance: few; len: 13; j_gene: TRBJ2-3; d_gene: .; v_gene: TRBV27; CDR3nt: TGTGCCAGCAGTGCGAGTATCCCAGATACGCAGTATTTT; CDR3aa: CASSASIPDTQYF
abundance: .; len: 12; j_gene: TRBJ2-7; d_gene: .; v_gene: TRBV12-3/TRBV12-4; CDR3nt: TGTGCCAGCACATCCGGGGCCCACGAGCAGTACTTC; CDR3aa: CASTSGAHEQYF
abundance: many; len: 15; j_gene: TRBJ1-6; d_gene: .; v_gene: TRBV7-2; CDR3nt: TGTGCCAGCAGCTTAGCGGGGGGTATCGATTCACCCCTCCACTTT; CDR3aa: CASSLAGGIDSPLHF
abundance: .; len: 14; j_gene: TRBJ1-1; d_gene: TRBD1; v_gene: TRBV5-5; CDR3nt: TGTGCCAGCAGCTTCGCAGGGGGTAGACCTGAAGCTTTCTTT; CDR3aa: CASSFAGGRPEAFF
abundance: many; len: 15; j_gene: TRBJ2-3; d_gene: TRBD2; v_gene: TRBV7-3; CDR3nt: TGTGCCAGCAGCTTGACTAGCGGTAGCACAGATACGCAGTATTTT; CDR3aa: CASSLTSGSTDTQYF
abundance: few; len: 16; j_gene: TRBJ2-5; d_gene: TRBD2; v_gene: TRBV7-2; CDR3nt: TGTGCCAGCAGCCCCCCCCTAGCGGGGGGGCGAGAGACCCAGTACTTC; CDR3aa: CASSPPLAGGRETQYF
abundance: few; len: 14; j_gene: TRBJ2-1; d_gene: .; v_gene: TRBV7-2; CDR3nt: TGTGCCAGCAGCCCCTGGACAGATTACAATGAGCAGTTCTTC; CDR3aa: CASSPWTDYNEQFF
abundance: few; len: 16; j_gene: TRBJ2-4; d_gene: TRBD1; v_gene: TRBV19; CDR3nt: TGTGCCAGTAGCCCGGGACAGCTAATACCGATAAACATTCAGTACTTC; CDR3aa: CASSPGQLIPINIQYF
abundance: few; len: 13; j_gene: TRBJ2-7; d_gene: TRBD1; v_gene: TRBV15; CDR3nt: TGTGCCACCAGCAGAGACCCAGGGGGCGAGCAGTACTTC; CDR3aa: CATSRDPGGEQYF
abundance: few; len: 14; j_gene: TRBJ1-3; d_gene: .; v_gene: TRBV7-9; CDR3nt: TGTGCCAGCAGCTTAGCGCCCTCTGGAAACACCATATATTTT; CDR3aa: CASSLAPSGNTIYF
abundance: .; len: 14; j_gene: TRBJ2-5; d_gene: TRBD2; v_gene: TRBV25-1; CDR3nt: TGTGCCAGCAGTGTCGGGTCCGGGGGGGAGACCCAGTACTTC; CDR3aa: CASSVGSGGETQYF
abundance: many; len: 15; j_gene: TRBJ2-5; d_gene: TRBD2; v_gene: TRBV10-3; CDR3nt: TGTGCCATCAAAGTCGGGACTAGCGGTTGGGAGACCCAGTACTTC; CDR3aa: CAIKVGTSGWETQYF
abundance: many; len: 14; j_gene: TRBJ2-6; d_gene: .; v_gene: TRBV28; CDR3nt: TGTGCCAGCAGTAGGGGCTCTGGGGCCAACGTCCTGACTTTC; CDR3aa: CASSRGSGANVLTF
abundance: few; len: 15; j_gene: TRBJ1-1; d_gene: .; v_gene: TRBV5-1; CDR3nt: TGCGCCAGCAGCTTGGATGGGGAATCGGGAACTGAAGCTTTCTTT; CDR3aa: CASSLDGESGTEAFF
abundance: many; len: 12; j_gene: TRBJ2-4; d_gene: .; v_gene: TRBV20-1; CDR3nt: TGCAGTGCTGGTTCTTTTCGAAACATTCAGTACTTC; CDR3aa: CSAGSFRNIQYF
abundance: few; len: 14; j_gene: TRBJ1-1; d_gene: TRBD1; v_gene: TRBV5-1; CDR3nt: TGCGCCAGCAGCCCGGACAGGGGGCAAGTTGAAGCTTTCTTT; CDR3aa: CASSPDRGQVEAFF
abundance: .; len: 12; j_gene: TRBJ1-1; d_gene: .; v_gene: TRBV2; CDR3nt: TGTGCCAGCAGTGTTGTAGACACTGAAGCTTTCTTT; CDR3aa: CASSVVDTEAFF
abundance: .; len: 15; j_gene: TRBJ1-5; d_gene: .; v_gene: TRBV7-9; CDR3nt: TGTGCCAGCAGCTTAGTTCCCCCGGACCAGGGACCCCAGCATTTT; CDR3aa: CASSLVPPDQGPQHF
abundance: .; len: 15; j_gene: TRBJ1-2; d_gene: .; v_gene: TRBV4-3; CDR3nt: TGCGCCAGCAGCCGGGGGCTAAATCGGGGCTATGGCTACACCTTC; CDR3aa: CASSRGLNRGYGYTF
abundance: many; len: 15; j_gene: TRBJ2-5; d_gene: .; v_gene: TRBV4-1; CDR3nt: TGCGCCAGCAGCCGTAGTACCAGTGGATCGGAGACCCAGTACTTC; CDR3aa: CASSRSTSGSETQYF
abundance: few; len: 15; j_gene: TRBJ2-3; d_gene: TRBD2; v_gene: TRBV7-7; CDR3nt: TGTGCTAGCAGCGTGATAGCGGGAGCCACAGATACGCAGTATTTT; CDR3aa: CASSVIAGATDTQYF
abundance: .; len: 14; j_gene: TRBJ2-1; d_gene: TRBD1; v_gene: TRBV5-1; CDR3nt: TGCGCCAGCAGCACGGGACAGGGTGTCCATGAGCAGTTCTTC; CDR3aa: CASSTGQGVHEQFF
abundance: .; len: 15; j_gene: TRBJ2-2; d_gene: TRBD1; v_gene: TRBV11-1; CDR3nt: TGTGCCAGCAACTCCGGGACAGGAGCCACCGGGGAGCTGTTTTTT; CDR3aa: CASNSGTGATGELFF
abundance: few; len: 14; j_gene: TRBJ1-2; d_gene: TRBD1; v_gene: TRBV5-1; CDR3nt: TGCGCCAGCAGCTGGGGACAGGGGCTGGATGGCTACACCTTC; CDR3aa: CASSWGQGLDGYTF
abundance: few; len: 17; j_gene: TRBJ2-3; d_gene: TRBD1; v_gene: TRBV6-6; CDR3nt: TGTGCCAGCAGTTACTCGAGAGACAGGGGGCGCGGGGATACGCAGTATTTT; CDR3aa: CASSYSRDRGRGDTQYF
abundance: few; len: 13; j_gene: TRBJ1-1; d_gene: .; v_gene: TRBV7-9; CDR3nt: TGTGCCAGCAGCTTACTGGAGAACACTGAAGCTTTCTTT; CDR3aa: CASSLLENTEAFF
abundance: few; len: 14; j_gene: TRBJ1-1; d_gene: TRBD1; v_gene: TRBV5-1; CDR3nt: TGCGCCAGCAGCGCCAGACAGGGGAACACTGAAGCTTTCTTT; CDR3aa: CASSARQGNTEAFF
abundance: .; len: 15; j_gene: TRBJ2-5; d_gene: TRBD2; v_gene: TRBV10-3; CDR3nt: TGTGCCATCAGTGTGGGACTAGCGGGGATTGAGACCCAGTACTTC; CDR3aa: CAISVGLAGIETQYF
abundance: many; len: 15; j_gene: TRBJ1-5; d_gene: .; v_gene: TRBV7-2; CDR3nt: TGTGCCAGCAGCTTAAATGTCAGGGGAGGTCAGCCCCAGCATTTT; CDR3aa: CASSLNVRGGQPQHF
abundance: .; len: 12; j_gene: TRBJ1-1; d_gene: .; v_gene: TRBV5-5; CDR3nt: TGTGCCAGCAGGGGATGGGGCACTGAAGCTTTCTTT; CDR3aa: CASRGWGTEAFF
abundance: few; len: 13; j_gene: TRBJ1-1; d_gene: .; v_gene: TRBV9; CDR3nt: TGTGCCAGCAGCGTAGGAACGTACACTGAAGCTTTCTTT; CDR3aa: CASSVGTYTEAFF
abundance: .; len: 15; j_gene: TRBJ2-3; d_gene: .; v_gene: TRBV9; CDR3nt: TGTGCCAGCAGCTCCCCCTCGAGGGAATTAGATACGCAGTATTTT; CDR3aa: CASSSPSRELDTQYF
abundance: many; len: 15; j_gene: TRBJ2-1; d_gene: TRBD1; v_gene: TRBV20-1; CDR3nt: TGCAGTGCTCCACTCCGGGACAGGGGGAACAATGAGCAGTTCTTC; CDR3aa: CSAPLRDRGNNEQFF
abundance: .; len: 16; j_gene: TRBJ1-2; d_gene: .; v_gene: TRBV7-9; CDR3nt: TGTGCCAGCAGCTTAGTGCGACACCAAAGCTTCTATGGCTACACCTTC; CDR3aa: CASSLVRHQSFYGYTF
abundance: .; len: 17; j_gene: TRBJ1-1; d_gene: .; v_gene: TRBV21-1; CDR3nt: TGTGCCAGCAGCAAAGTTGGGACAGGGCCCCTATACACTGAAGCTTTCTTT; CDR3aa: CASSKVGTGPLYTEAFF
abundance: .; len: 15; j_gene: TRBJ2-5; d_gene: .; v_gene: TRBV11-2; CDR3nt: TGTGCCAGCAGCTCCTCCGGCCGGACGCAAGAGACCCAGTACTTC; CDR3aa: CASSSSGRTQETQYF
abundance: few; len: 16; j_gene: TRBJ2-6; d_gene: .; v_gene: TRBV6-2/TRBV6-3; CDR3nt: TGTGCCAGCAGTTTCCACGGGGATTCTGGGGCCAACGTCCTGACTTTC; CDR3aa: CASSFHGDSGANVLTF
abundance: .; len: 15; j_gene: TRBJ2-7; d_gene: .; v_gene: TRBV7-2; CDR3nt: TGTGCCAGCAGCGCCGGGAGTCCGGTCCTCTACGAGCAGTACTTC; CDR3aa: CASSAGSPVLYEQYF
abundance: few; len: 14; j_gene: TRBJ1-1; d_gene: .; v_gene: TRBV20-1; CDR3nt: TGCAGTGTCAATTTGCAGGTCTCGAACACTGAAGCTTTCTTT; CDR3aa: CSVNLQVSNTEAFF
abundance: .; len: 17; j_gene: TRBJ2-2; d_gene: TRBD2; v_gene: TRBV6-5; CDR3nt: TGTGCCAGCAGTTACGGCGGGGGGCCGCCCCGCACCGGGGAGCTGTTTTTT; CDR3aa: CASSYGGGPPRTGELFF
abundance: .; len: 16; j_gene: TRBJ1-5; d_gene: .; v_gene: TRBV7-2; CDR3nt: TGTGCCAGCAGCCGAGAGTGCCCTATGACCGGAGGGCCCCAGCATTTT; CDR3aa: CASSRECPMTGGPQHF
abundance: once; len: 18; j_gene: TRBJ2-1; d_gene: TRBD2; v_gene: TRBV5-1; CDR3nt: TGCGCCAGCAGCTTTGGGCGTAGAGGGACTAGCGGTTACAATGAGCAGTTCTTC; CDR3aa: CASSFGRRGTSGYNEQFF
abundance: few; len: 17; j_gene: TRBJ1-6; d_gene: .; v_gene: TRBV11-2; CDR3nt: TGTGCCAGCAGCTTAGATTCGGCAACTAATTATAATTCACCCCTCCACTTT; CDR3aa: CASSLDSATNYNSPLHF
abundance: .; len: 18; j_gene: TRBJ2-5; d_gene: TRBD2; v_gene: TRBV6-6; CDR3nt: TGTGCCAGCAGTTACTCCCGACTAGCGGGGGGCTATGGAGAGACCCAGTACTTC; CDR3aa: CASSYSRLAGGYGETQYF
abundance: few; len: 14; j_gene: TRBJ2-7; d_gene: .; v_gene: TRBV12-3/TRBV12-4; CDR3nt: TGTGCCAGCACTCCCGGCAGGACCTACTACGAGCAGTACTTC; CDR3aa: CASTPGRTYYEQYF
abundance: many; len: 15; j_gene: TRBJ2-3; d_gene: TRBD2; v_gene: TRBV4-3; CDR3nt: TGCGCCAGCAGCCAAGAGGGGGGGAGCACAGATACGCAGTATTTT; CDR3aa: CASSQEGGSTDTQYF
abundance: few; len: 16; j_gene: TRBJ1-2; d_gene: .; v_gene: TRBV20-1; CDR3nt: TGCAGTGCTAGAGGATCAGCTGGGCCGACCCTCTATGGCTACACCTTC; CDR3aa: CSARGSAGPTLYGYTF
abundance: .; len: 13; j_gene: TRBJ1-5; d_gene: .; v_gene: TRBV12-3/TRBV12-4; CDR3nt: TGTGCCAGCAGTTTCGGGGTCAATCAGCCCCAGCATTTT; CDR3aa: CASSFGVNQPQHF
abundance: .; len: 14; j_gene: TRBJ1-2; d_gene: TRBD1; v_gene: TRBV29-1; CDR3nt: TGCAGCGTTGGAAGGGGGACAGGGGCTGGTGGCTACACCTTC; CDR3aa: CSVGRGTGAGGYTF